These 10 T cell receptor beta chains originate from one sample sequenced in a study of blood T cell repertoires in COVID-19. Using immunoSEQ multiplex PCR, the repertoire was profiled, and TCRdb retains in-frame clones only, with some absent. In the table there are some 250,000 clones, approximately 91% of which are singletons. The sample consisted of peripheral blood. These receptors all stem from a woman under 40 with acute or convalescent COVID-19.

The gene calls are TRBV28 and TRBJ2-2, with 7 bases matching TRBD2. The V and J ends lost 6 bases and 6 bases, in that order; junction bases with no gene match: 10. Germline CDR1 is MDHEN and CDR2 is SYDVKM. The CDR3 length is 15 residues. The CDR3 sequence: CASSLGAGVAGELFF. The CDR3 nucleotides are TGTGCCAGCAGCCTTGGGGCGGGAGTTGCCGGGGAGCTGTTTTTT.

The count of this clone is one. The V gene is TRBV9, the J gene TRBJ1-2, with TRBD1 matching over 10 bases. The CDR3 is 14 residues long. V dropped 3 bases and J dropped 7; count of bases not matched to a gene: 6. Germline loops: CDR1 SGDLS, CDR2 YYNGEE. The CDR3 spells CASSARQGAGGYTF. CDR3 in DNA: TGTGCCAGCAGCGCGCGACAGGGGGCAGGTGGCTACACCTTC.

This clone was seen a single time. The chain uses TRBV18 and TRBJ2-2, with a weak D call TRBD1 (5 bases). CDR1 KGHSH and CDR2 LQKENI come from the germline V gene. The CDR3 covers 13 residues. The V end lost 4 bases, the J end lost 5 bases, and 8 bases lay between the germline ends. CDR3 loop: CASSQGQTGELFF. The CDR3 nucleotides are TGTGCCAGCTCACAGGGGCAGACCGGGGAGCTGTTTTTT.

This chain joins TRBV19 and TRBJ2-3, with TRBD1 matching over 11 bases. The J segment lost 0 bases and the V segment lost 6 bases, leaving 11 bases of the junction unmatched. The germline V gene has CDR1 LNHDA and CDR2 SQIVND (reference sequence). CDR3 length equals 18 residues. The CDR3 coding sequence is TGTGCCAGTAGCGGCTCGACCTGGGACAGGGGGAGCACAGATACGCAGTATTTT. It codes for CASSGSTWDRGSTDTQYF.

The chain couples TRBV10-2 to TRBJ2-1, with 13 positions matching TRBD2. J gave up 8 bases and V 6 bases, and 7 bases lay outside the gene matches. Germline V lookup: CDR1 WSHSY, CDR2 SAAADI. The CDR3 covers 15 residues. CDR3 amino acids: CASRPGLAGTDEQFF. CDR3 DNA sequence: TGCGCCAGCAGGCCGGGACTAGCGGGAACCGATGAGCAGTTCTTC.

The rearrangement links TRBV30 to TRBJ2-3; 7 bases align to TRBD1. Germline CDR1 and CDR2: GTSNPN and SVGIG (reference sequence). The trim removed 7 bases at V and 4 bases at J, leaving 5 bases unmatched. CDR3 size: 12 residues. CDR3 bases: TGTGCCTCGAGGCAGGGGGCAGATACGCAGTATTTT. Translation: CASRQGADTQYF. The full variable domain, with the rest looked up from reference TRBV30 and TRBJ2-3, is SQTIHQWPATLVQPVGSPLSLECTVEGTSNPNLYWYRQAAGRGLQLLFYSVGIGQISSEVPQNLSASRPQDRQFILSSKKLLLSDSGFYLCASRQGADTQYFGPGTRLTVL.

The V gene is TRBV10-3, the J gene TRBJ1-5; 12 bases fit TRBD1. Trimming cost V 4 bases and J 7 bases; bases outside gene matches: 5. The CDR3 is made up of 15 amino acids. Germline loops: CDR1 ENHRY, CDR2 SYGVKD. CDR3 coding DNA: TGTGCCATCAGTGGGGGACAGGGGGCCGGACAGCCCCAGCATTTT. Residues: CAISGGQGAGQPQHF.

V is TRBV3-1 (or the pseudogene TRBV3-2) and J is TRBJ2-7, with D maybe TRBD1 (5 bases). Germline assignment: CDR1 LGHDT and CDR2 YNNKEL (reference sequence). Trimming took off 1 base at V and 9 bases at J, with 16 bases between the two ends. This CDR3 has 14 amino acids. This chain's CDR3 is CASSQGTPKNGQYF. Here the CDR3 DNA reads TGTGCCAGCAGCCAAGGGACACCTAAAAATGGGCAGTACTTC.

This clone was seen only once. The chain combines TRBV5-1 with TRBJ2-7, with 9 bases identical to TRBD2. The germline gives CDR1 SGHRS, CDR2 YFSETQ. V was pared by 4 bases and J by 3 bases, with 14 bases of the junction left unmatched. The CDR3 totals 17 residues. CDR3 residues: CASSQQAGGVTGYEQYF. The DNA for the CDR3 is TGCGCCAGCAGCCAACAAGCGGGAGGCGTCACAGGCTACGAGCAGTACTTC.

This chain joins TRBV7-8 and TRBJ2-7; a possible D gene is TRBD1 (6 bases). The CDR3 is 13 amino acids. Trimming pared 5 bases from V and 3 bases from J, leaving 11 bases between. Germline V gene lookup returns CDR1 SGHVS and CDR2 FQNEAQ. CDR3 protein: CASSRDTLYEQYF. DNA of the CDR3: TGTGCCAGCAGCCGGGACACCCTCTACGAGCAGTACTTC.